A single sample gave rise to the 23 T cell receptor beta chains below, sequenced in a study of blood T cell repertoires in COVID-19. Sequencing was performed with immunoSEQ multiplex PCR; in TCRdb, only in-frame clones are kept and a portion is missing. There are under 250,000 clones in the sample; 86% occur only once, and roughly 5.8% lies in the top ten. The sample taken for sequencing was peripheral blood. These receptors were collected from a man in his 60s with acute or convalescent COVID-19.

The chain carries TRBV20-1 and TRBJ2-7, with 7 bases lining up with TRBD1. Germline CDR1 and CDR2: DFQATT and SNEGSKA (reference sequence). The CDR3 extends over 11 amino acids. J gave up 6 bases and V 7 bases, and 6 bases lay outside the gene matches. CDR3 region: CSESRGLEQYF. The CDR3, as DNA: TGCAGTGAGAGTAGGGGGCTCGAGCAGTACTTC.

The chain couples TRBV15 to TRBJ1-4; D perhaps matches TRBD1 (6 bases). The CDR3 runs to 15 residues. From germline, CDR1 is LNHNV and CDR2 YYDKDF (reference sequence). The V and J ends lost 5 bases and 7 bases respectively, with 17 bases between them. The CDR3 DNA reads TGTGCCACCAGCCCCACGGGGGGGGCTTCTGAAAAACTGTTTTTT. It is translated as CATSPTGGASEKLFF.

The V gene is TRBV9, the J gene TRBJ1-6; D gene ambiguous. Trimming shortened V by 0 bases and J by 14 bases, and 21 bases separated the two germline ends. Germline V CDR1 and CDR2: SGDLS, YYNGEE. This CDR3 spans 16 amino acids. CDR3 sequence: CASSVEGRAGPIALHF. DNA for the CDR3: TGTGCCAGCAGCGTAGAAGGACGCGCGGGCCCCATAGCCCTCCACTTT.

The chain uses TRBV10-3 and TRBJ2-3, with TRBD2 identical over 7 bases. The CDR3 has 17 residues. The germline V gene encodes CDR1 ENHRY and CDR2 SYGVKD. With 8 bases clipped from V and 0 bases from J, the junction kept 14 bases outside the gene matches. For the CDR3, the DNA is TGTGCCATCTCTGGGCTAGCGGCCTCCGCAAGCACAGATACGCAGTATTTT. Its translation is CAISGLAASASTDTQYF.

The chain recombines TRBV28 with TRBJ2-7, with a possible D match to TRBD2 (6 bases). V gave up 7 bases and J gave up 5 bases, with 24 bases separating them. CDR1 is MDHEN, CDR2 SYDVKM, per germline. The CDR3 contains 16 residues. The CDR3 here is CASIKGLVAGRDEQYF. The CDR3, as DNA: TGTGCCAGCATTAAGGGTCTTGTCGCGGGAAGAGACGAGCAGTACTTC. The full variable domain, with the rest looked up from reference TRBV28 and TRBJ2-7, is DVKVTQSSRYLVKRTGEKVFLECVQDMDHENMFWYRQDPGLGLRLIYFSYDVKMKEKGDIPEGYSVSREKKERFSLILESASTNQTSMYLCASIKGLVAGRDEQYFGPGTRLTVT.

The rearrangement links TRBV4-3 to TRBJ1-4; 11 positions agree with TRBD1. The V gene end was trimmed by 3 bases and the J gene end by 8 bases; junction bases not matched to a gene: 8. Per the germline V gene, CDR1 is LGHNA and CDR2 is YSLEER. This CDR3 comprises 16 residues. The CDR3 DNA is TGCGCCAGCAGCCAGAACCGGGACAGGGGGAGCGAAAAACTGTTTTTT. Translation gives CASSQNRDRGSEKLFF.

The V gene is TRBV30, the J gene TRBJ2-1, with 7 bases that match TRBD1. Looked up from germline, CDR1 is GTSNPN and CDR2 is SVGIG (reference sequence). The CDR3 covers 15 residues. With 0 bases clipped from V and 1 base from J, the junction kept 3 bases outside the gene matches. CDR3 nucleotide sequence: TGTGCCTGGAGTGTAGGGACAGCGTCCTACAATGAGCAGTTCTTC. Encoded protein: CAWSVGTASYNEQFF. Using reference TRBV30 and TRBJ2-1 for the parts outside the CDR3, the full variable domain is SQTIHQWPATLVQPVGSPLSLECTVEGTSNPNLYWYRQAAGRGLQLLFYSVGIGQISSEVPQNLSASRPQDRQFILSSKKLLLSDSGFYLCAWSVGTASYNEQFFGPGTRLTVL.

This clone has just a few counts. The chain has TRBV7-3 and TRBJ2-2; D gene unclear. The germline gives CDR1 SGHTA, CDR2 FQGTGA. Trimming shortened V by 4 bases and J by 4 bases, and 7 bases separated the two germline ends. CDR3 length: 13 residues. As DNA, the CDR3 is TGTGCCAGCAGCTCACCGAGCACCGGGGAGCTGTTTTTT. This sequence encodes CASSSPSTGELFF.

The chain is built from TRBV27 and TRBJ1-6; tentatively, D is TRBD1 (6 bases). Germline CDR1 MNHEY, CDR2 SMNVEV (reference sequence). This CDR3 is 15 amino acids long. The V end lost 5 bases, the J end lost 9 bases, and 17 bases lay between the germline ends. CDR3 sequence (DNA): TGTGCCAGCAGTGAAGACAGGAGAAGTCGTTCACCCCTCCACTTT. Amino acid sequence: CASSEDRRSRSPLHF.

This chain uses TRBV7-2 with TRBJ1-2; D unclear. Trimming stripped 5 bases from V and 3 bases from J, with 13 bases between. Looked up from germline, CDR1 is SGHTA and CDR2 is FQGNSA. The CDR3 runs 14 residues. The CDR3, as DNA: TGTGCCAGCAGCGTCTCCCCAGGATACTATGGCTACACCTTC. Encoded protein: CASSVSPGYYGYTF.

The genes are TRBV3-1 (or the pseudogene TRBV3-2) and TRBJ2-2; 12 positions agree with TRBD2. This CDR3 spans 17 amino acids. Germline V lookup: CDR1 LGHDT, CDR2 YNNKEL (reference sequence). The ends lost 5 bases at V and 3 bases at J; junction bases unmatched: 7. CDR3 in amino acids: CASSARGLAGYTGELFF. The CDR3 nucleotides are TGTGCCAGCAGCGCACGGGGACTAGCGGGCTACACCGGGGAGCTGTTTTTT.

The chain employs TRBV4-1 and TRBJ1-6; 7 positions agree with TRBD1. J lost 6 bases, V lost 0 bases, and 8 bases had no gene match. The CDR3 is 17 residues long. Germline V gene data show CDR1 as MGHRA and CDR2 as YSYEKL. The CDR3 nucleotides are TGCGCCAGCAGCCAAGACTCCGACAGGGCTTTTAATTCACCCCTCCACTTT. Translating it yields CASSQDSDRAFNSPLHF.

The chain couples TRBV6-6 to TRBJ1-5, with D possibly being TRBD1 (5 bases). With 4 bases removed from V and 0 bases from J, the gap between germline ends came to 10 bases. CDR3 size: 15 residues. Per the germline V gene, CDR1 is MNHNY and CDR2 is SVGAGI (reference sequence). The CDR3 loop is CASSFSGFSNQPQHF. The CDR3 coding sequence is TGTGCCAGCAGTTTTTCAGGGTTTAGCAATCAGCCCCAGCATTTT.

This clone showed up just a few times. This chain links TRBV28 with TRBJ2-5, with TRBD2 matching over 7 bases. Germline V lookup: CDR1 MDHEN, CDR2 SYDVKM. CDR3 length: 15 residues. After removal of 2 bases from V and 5 bases from J, the junction contained 8 bases not matched to a gene. CDR3 bases: TGTGCCAGCAGTTTAAGGTTAAGGCGGGGGGAGACCCAGTACTTC. Translation: CASSLRLRRGETQYF. Full variable domain (outside the CDR3, taken from reference TRBV28 and TRBJ2-5): DVKVTQSSRYLVKRTGEKVFLECVQDMDHENMFWYRQDPGLGLRLIYFSYDVKMKEKGDIPEGYSVSREKKERFSLILESASTNQTSMYLCASSLRLRRGETQYFGPGTRLLVL.

This clone occurred a few times. The chain is built from TRBV5-8 and TRBJ1-5; 7 nucleotides agree with TRBD1. Germline assignment: CDR1 SGHTS and CDR2 YDEGEE. Germline trimming cut 7 bases from V and 7 bases from J; bases unmatched to any gene: 5. The length of the CDR3 is 12 residues. CDR3 amino acids: CASSYRGQPQHF. The CDR3 bases are TGTGCCAGCTCTTACAGGGGCCAGCCCCAGCATTTT.

This clone is a singleton in its sample. The rearrangement uses TRBV27 and TRBJ2-1; 13 bases are shared with TRBD2. Germline trimming cut 4 bases from V and 7 bases from J; bases unmatched to any gene: 13. The CDR3 is 18 residues long. The germline gives CDR1 MNHEY, CDR2 SMNVEV (reference sequence). CDR3 in DNA: TGTGCCAGCAGTTCGCACAGACTAGCGGGAGGACGGTATAATGAGCAGTTCTTC. Translation gives CASSSHRLAGGRYNEQFF.

This chain joins TRBV6-2 or TRBV6-3 and TRBJ2-3, with 8 bases fitting TRBD1. V gave up 0 bases and J gave up 3 bases; unmatched junction bases: 11. The CDR3 is made up of 18 amino acids. Looked up from germline, CDR1 is MNHEY and CDR2 is SVGEGT. The chain's CDR3 is CASSYSFARTGRTDTQYF. CDR3 DNA: TGTGCCAGCAGTTACTCGTTCGCCCGGACAGGGAGGACAGATACGCAGTATTTT.

The chain links TRBV7-3 to TRBJ2-1; 7 positions agree with TRBD1. In germline, CDR1 is SGHTA, CDR2 FQGTGA. The V and J ends lost 3 bases and 4 bases, in that order; junction bases with no gene match: 3. This CDR3 has 14 residues. The CDR3 is CASSFLGQYNEQFF. The DNA for the CDR3 is TGTGCCAGCAGCTTCTTGGGACAGTACAATGAGCAGTTCTTC.

This clone was seen a few times. CDR3 nucleotides: TGTGCCAGCAGTGAGATGGGGGGTACCAATCAGCCCCAGCATTTT. This gives the protein CASSEMGGTNQPQHF. V and J are TRBV6-1 and TRBJ1-5; possible D gene TRBD1, 5 bases. Germline lookup yields CDR1 MNHNS and CDR2 SASEGT. CDR3 length equals 15 residues. The V end lost 3 bases, the J end lost 3 bases, and 12 bases lay between the germline ends.

This chain uses TRBV7-9 with TRBJ2-1, with D perhaps TRBD2 (5 bases). V was clipped by 5 bases and J by 2 bases, with 16 bases between them. The CDR3 sequence is 16 residues long. Germline V lookup: CDR1 SEHNR, CDR2 FQNEAQ (reference sequence). The CDR3 bases are TGTGCCAGCAGCCCCCCCGAGGGAAATGCCTACAATGAGCAGTTCTTC. This encodes CASSPPEGNAYNEQFF.

The gene calls are TRBV4-2 and TRBJ1-3, with D hard to call. Germline-derived CDR1 and CDR2 are LGHNA and YNFKEQ. The CDR3 is 17 amino acids. V was clipped by 0 bases and J by 10 bases, with 22 bases between them. The CDR3 sequence: CASSQDGVTPLRRTIYF. CDR3 bases: TGTGCCAGCAGCCAAGATGGAGTGACCCCTCTTCGGAGGACCATATATTTT.

The chain uses TRBV11-1 and TRBJ2-2, with D unresolved. Deletions cut 1 base from V and 1 base from J, with 4 bases between. Germline V CDR1 and CDR2: SGHAT, FQDESV (reference sequence). The CDR3 runs to 14 residues. For the CDR3, the DNA is TGTGCCAGCAGCTTAGTCCGGAACACCGGGGAGCTGTTTTTT. It is translated as CASSLVRNTGELFF.

The chain combines TRBV20-1 with TRBJ1-1; TRBD1 is a possible D gene (6 bases). This CDR3 contains 11 residues. V shed 6 bases and J shed 6 bases, with 11 bases lying between them. The germline V gene has CDR1 DFQATT and CDR2 SNEGSKA (reference sequence). CDR3 in DNA: TGCAGTGCGAAGGGGGGGCCTGAAGCTTTCTTT. Its protein product is CSAKGGPEAFF.